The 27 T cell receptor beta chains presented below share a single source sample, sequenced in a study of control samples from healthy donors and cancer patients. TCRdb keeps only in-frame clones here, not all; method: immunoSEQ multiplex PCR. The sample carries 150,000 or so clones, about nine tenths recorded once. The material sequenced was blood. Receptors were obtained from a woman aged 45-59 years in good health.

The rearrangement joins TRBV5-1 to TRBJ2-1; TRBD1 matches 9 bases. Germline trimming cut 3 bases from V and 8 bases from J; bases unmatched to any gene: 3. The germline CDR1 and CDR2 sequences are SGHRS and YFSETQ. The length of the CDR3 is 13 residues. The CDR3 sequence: CASSWDRVDEQFF. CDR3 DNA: TGCGCCAGCAGCTGGGACAGGGTCGATGAGCAGTTCTTC.

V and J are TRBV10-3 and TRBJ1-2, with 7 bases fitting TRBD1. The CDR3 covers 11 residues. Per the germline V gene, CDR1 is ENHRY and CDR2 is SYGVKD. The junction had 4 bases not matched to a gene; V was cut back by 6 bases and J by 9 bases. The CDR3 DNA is TGTGCCATCAGGGGACAGTTAAGCTACACCTTC. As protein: CAIRGQLSYTF.

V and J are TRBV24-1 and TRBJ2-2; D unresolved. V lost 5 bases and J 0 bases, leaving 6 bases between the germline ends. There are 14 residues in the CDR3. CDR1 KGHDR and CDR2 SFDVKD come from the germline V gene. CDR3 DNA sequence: TGTGCCACCAGTGTGGCAGCGAACACCGGGGAGCTGTTTTTT. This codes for CATSVAANTGELFF.

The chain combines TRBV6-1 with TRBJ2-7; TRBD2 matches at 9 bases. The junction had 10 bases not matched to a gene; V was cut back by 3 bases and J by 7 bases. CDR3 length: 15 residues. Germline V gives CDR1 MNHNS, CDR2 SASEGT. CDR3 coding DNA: TGTGCCAGCAGTGATAAATCTAGCGGGGTCCGGGAGCAGTACTTC. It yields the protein CASSDKSSGVREQYF.

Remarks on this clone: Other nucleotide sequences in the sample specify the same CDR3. In DNA, the CDR3 is TGTGCCAGCAGCTTCTCTGGCTGGGCCAACGTCCTGACTTTC. This sequence encodes CASSFSGWANVLTF. The genes are TRBV5-6 and TRBJ2-6, with unresolved D. This CDR3 has 14 amino acids. CDR1 and CDR2 (germline): SGHDT, YYEEEE. V dropped 2 bases and J dropped 5 bases, with 8 bases sitting between them.

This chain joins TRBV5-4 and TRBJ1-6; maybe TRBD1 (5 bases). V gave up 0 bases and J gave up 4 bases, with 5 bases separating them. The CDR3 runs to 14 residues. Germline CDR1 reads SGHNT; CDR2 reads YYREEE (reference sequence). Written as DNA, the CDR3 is TGTGCCAGCAGCTTGGGGGGGTATAATTCACCCCTCCACTTT. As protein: CASSLGGYNSPLHF.

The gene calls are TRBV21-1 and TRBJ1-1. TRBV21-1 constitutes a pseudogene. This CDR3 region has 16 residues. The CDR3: CASSKEKGGVSTEAFF. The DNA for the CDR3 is TGTGCCAGCAGCAAAGAAAAGGGGGGAGTATCCACTGAAGCTTTCTTT.

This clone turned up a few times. The CDR3 loop is CAWNSGLAGVGEQYF. In nucleotides, the CDR3 is TGTGCCTGGAACAGTGGACTAGCGGGAGTTGGCGAGCAGTACTTC. This sequence joins TRBV30 and TRBJ2-7; 13 positions agree with TRBD2. V shed 4 bases and J 6 bases; nucleotides not matched to a gene: 9. Per germline, CDR1 GTSNPN and CDR2 SVGIG (reference sequence). The CDR3 loop spans 15 amino acids.

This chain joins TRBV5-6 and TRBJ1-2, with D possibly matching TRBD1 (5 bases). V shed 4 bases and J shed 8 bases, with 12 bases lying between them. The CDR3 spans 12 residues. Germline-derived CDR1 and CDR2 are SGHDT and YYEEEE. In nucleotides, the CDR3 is TGTGCCAGCAGCCCGGACACGGGGGGCTACACCTTC. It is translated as CASSPDTGGYTF.

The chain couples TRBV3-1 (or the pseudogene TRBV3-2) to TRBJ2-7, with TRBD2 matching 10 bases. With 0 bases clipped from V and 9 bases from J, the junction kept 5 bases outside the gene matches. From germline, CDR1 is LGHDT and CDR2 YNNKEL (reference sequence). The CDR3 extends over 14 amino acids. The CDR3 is CASSQDRTSGPQYF. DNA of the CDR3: TGTGCCAGCAGCCAAGATAGGACTAGCGGCCCGCAGTACTTC.

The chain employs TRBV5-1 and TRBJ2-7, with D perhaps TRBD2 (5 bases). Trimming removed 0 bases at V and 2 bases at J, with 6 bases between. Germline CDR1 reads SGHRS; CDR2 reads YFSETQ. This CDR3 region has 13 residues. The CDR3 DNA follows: TGCGCCAGCAGCTTGGACGGGGCCTACGAGCAGTACTTC. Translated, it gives CASSLDGAYEQYF.

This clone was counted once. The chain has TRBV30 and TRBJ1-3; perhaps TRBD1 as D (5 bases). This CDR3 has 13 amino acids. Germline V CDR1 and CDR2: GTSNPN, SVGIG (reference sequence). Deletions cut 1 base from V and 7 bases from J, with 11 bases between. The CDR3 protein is CAWSAGTDNTIYF. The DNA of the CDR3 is TGTGCCTGGAGTGCGGGGACCGACAACACCATATATTTT.

The CDR3 loop reads CASSQVSQSVGHGNSPLHF. The CDR3 DNA reads as TGTGCCAGCAGCCAAGTATCCCAATCGGTGGGACACGGAAATTCACCCCTCCACTTT. This chain joins TRBV4-2 and TRBJ1-6; D is possibly TRBD1 (6 bases). CDR1 and CDR2 from the germline V gene are LGHNA and YNFKEQ. This CDR3 is 19 amino acids long. Trimming cost V 1 base and J 7 bases, with 23 bases left between them.

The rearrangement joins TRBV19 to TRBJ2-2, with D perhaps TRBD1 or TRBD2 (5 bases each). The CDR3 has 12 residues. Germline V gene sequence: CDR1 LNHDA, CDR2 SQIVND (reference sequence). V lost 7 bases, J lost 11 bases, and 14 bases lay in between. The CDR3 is CASTRDPNELFF. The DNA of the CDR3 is TGTGCCAGTACCCGGGACCCAAACGAGCTGTTTTTT.

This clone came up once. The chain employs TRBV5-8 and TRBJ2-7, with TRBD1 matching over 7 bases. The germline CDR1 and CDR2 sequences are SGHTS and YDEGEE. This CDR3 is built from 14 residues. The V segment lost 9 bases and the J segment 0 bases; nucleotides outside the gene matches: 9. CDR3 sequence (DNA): TGTGCCAACGAACCGGACAGGAGCTCCTACGAGCAGTACTTC. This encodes CANEPDRSSYEQYF.

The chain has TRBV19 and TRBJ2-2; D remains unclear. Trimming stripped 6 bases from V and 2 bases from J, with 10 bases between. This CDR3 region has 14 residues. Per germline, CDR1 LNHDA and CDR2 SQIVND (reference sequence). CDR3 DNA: TGTGCCAGTAGCTCACCCGGAAACACCGGGGAGCTGTTTTTT. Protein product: CASSSPGNTGELFF.

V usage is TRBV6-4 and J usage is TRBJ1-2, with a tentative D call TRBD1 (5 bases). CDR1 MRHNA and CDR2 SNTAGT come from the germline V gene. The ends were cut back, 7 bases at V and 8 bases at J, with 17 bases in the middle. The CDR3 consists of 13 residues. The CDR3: CASTPGEGGGYTF. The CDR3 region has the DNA TGTGCCAGCACCCCGGGGGAGGGTGGCGGCTACACCTTC.

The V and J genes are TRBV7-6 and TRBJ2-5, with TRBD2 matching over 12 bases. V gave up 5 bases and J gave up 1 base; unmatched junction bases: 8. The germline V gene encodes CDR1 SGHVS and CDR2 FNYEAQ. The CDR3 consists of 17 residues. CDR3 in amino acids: CASSPGLAGHSQETQYF. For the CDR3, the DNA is TGTGCCAGCAGCCCAGGACTAGCGGGGCACTCCCAAGAGACCCAGTACTTC. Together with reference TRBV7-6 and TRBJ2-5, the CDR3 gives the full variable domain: GAGVSQSPRYKVTKRGQDVALRCDPISGHVSLYWYRQALGQGPEFLTYFNYEAQQDKSGLPNDRFSAERPEGSISTLTIQRTEQRDSAMYRCASSPGLAGHSQETQYFGPGTRLLVL.

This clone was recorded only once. The CDR3 nucleotides are TGTGCCAGCAGCCAAGGTCGCGGCGAGGGGGAGACCCAGTACTTC. Translated: CASSQGRGEGETQYF. The chain links TRBV4-2 to TRBJ2-5; D may match TRBD1 or TRBD2 (5 bases each). Between the trimmed V and J ends, which lost 1 base and 5 bases, there was a span of 14 bases. This CDR3 spans 15 amino acids. CDR1 is LGHNA and CDR2 is YNFKEQ in the germline V gene.

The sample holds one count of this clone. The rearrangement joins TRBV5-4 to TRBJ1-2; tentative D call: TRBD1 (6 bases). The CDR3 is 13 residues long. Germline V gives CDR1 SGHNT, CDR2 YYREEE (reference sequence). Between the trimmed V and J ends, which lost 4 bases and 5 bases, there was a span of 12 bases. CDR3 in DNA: TGTGCCAGCAGCCCGCAGGGGCTATATGGCTACACCTTC. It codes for CASSPQGLYGYTF. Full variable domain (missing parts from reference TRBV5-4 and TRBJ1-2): ETGVTQSPTHLIKTRGQQVTLRCSSQSGHNTVSWYQQALGQGPQFIFQYYREEENGRGNFPPRFSGLQFPNYSSELNVNALELDDSALYLCASSPQGLYGYTFGSGTRLTVV.

The CDR3 DNA follows: TGTGCCTGGATTAAGGGGATCCACGAGCAGTACTTC. It specifies CAWIKGIHEQYF. This chain connects TRBV30 to TRBJ2-7; possible D gene TRBD1, 5 bases. Trimming removed 4 bases at V and 5 bases at J, with 12 bases between. The CDR3 sequence is 12 residues long. The germline gives CDR1 GTSNPN, CDR2 SVGIG (reference sequence).

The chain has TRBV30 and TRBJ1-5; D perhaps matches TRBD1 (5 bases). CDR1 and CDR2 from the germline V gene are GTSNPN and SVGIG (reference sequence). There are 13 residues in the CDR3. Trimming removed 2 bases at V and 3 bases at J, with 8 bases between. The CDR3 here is CAWSQGDNQPQHF. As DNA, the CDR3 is TGTGCCTGGAGTCAGGGCGACAATCAGCCCCAGCATTTT.

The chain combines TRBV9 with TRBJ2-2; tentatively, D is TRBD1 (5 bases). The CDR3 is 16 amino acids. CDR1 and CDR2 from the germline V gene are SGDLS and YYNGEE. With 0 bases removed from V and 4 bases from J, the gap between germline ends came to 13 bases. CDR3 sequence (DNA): TGTGCCAGCAGCGTAGGGCAGGGTCGTGGCACCGGGGAGCTGTTTTTT. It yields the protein CASSVGQGRGTGELFF.

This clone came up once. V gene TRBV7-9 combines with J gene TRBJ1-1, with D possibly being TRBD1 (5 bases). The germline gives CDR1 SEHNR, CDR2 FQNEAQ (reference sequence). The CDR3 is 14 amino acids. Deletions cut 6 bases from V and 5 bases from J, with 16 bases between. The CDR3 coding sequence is TGTGCCAGCAGTTCCCTAGGGGTTGTGACTGAAGCTTTCTTT. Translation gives CASSSLGVVTEAFF.

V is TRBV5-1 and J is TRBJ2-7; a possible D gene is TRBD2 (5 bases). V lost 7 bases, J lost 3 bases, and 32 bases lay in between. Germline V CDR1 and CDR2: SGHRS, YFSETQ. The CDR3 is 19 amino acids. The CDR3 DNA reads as TGCGCCAGCCGCCCCATATTTCAGGCAGGCGGAACTAGGGACTACGAGCAGTACTTC. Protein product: CASRPIFQAGGTRDYEQYF.

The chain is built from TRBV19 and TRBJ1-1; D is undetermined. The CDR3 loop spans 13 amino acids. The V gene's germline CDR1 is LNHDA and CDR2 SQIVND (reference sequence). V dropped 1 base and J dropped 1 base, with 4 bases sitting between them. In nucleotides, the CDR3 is TGTGCCAGTAGTATAGCGGAGAACACTGAAGCTTTCTTT. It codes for CASSIAENTEAFF.

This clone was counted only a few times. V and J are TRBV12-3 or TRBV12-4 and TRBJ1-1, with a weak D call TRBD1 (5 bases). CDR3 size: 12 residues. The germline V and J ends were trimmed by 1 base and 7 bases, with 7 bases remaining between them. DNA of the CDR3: TGTGCCAGCAGTTTAGGTACAGGTGAAGCTTTCTTT. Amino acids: CASSLGTGEAFF.